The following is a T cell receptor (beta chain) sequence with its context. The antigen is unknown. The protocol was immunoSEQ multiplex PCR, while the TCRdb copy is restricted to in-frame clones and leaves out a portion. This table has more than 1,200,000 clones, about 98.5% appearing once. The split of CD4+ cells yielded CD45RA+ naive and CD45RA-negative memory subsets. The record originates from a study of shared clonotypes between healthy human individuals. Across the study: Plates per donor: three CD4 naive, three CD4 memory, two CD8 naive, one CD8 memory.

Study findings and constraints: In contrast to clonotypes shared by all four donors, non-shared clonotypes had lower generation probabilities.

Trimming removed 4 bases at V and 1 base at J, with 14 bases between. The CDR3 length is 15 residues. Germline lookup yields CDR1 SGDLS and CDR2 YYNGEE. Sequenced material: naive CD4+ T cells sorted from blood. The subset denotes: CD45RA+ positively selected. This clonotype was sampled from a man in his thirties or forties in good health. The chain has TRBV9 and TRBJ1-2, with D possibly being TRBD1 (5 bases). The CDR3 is CASSPPGVFNYGYTF. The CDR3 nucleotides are TGTGCCAGCAGCCCTCCGGGGGTATTTAACTATGGCTACACCTTC.